These 4 T cell receptor beta chains share one sample of origin, sequenced in a study of T cell responses to AZD1222 COVID-19 vaccine. The protocol was immunoSEQ multiplex PCR, while the TCRdb copy is restricted to in-frame clones and leaves out a portion. The profile shows 95,000 to 150,000 clones, about 91% of them singletons. Sequences were derived from peripheral blood, sampled on day 0 of AZD1222 vaccination. Receptor source: an adult in good health.

This clone has a handful of counts. This sequence joins TRBV4-1 and TRBJ1-5; D gene uncertain. The CDR3 is made up of 15 amino acids. The V end was cut by 1 base, the J end by 6 bases, with 13 bases between. The germline CDR1 and CDR2 sequences are MGHRA and YSYEKL. The DNA of the CDR3 is TGCGCCAGCAGCCAAGGGCAGCCCTTTCTTCAGCCCCAGCATTTT. This translates into CASSQGQPFLQPQHF.

The chain couples TRBV7-9 to TRBJ1-1; 12 positions match TRBD1. The CDR3 is 14 amino acids. J was trimmed by 11 bases and V by 6 bases; bases with no gene match: 10. The germline V gene has CDR1 SEHNR and CDR2 FQNEAQ (reference sequence). CDR3 nucleotides: TGTGCCAGCAGACCCTGGGACAGGGGGCGCGGGGCTTTCTTT. It specifies CASRPWDRGRGAFF.

This chain connects TRBV12-3 or TRBV12-4 to TRBJ2-1, with 7 positions matching TRBD2. CDR3 length: 13 amino acids. Germline trimming cut 5 bases from V and 8 bases from J; bases unmatched to any gene: 6. The CDR3 is CASSQTAGDEQFF. The CDR3 DNA sequence: TGTGCCAGCAGTCAGACTGCGGGGGATGAGCAGTTCTTC.

This rearrangement joins TRBV24-1 to TRBJ2-2, with TRBD2 matching 15 bases. The V gene's germline CDR1 is KGHDR and CDR2 SFDVKD. Losses at the gene ends were 4 bases for V and 3 bases for J; bases not matched to a gene: 8. The CDR3 loop spans 19 amino acids. The CDR3 DNA is TGTGCCACCAGTGACCCGGGACTAGCGGGAGGAGGGGACACCGGGGAGCTGTTTTTT. This translates into CATSDPGLAGGGDTGELFF.